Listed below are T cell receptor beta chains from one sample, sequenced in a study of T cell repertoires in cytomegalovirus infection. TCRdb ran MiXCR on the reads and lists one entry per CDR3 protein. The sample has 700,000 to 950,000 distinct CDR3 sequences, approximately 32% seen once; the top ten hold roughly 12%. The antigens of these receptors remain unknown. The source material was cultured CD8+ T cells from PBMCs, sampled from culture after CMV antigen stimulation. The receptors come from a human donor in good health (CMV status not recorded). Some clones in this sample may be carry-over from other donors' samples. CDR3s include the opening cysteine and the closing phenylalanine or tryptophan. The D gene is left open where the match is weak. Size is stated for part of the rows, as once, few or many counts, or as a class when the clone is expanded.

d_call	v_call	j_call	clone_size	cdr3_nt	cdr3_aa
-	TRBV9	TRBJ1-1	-	TGTGCCAGCGGCCCAACCAGGGAGCCCACTGAAGCTTTCTTT	CASGPTREPTEAFF
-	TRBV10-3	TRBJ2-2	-	TGTGCCATCAGTGAGTCGGGGCAGGGCGGCACCGGGGAGCTGTTTTTT	CAISESGQGGTGELFF
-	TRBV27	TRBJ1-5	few	TGTGCCAGCAGTACTGGGGGGTACCAGCCCCAGCATTTT	CASSTGGYQPQHF
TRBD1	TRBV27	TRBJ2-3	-	TGTGCCAGCAGTTTCTCCGTCCCGGGACAGGGAGATTCGCAGTATTTT	CASSFSVPGQGDSQYF
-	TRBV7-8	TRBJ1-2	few	TGTGCCAGCAGCTCCCGGGCAGCCTTAGATGGCTACACCTTC	CASSSRAALDGYTF
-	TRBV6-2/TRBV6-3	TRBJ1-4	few	TGTGCCAGCAGCCACGAGGGGACAATTGAAAAACTGTTTTTT	CASSHEGTIEKLFF
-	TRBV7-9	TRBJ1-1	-	TGTGCCAGCAGACCACCCCCACAGGGAGCAGGCACTGAAGCTTTCTTT	CASRPPPQGAGTEAFF
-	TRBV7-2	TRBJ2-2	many	TGTGCCAGCAGCCCAGACACTAGTCTTGCGAACACCGGGGAGCTGTTTTTT	CASSPDTSLANTGELFF
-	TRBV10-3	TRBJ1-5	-	TGTGCCATCAGTGACCTGGACCCCAATCAGCCCCAGCATTTT	CAISDLDPNQPQHF
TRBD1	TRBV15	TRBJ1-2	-	TGTGCCACCAGCAGAGATCTAGGACAGGGGGCAACTACCTATGGCTACACCTTC	CATSRDLGQGATTYGYTF
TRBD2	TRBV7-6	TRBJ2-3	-	TGTGCCAGCAGCTCTGTAGCGGGGGTGACAGATACGCGGTATTTT	CASSSVAGVTDTRYF
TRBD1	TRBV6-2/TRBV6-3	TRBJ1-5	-	TGTGCCAGCAGTTACTCGGGACAGGGGGTAGGTCAGCCCCAGCATTTT	CASSYSGQGVGQPQHF
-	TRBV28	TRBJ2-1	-	TGTGCCAGCAGTGAATTTAAAAGGGGCAATGAGCAGTTCTTC	CASSEFKRGNEQFF
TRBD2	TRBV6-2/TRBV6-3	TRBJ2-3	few	TGTGCCAGCAGTTACGTCCCGGGACTAAGCACAGATACGCAGTATTTT	CASSYVPGLSTDTQYF
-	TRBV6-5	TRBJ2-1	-	TGTGCCAGCAGTACTGATCCCGACCACAATGAGCAGTTCTTC	CASSTDPDHNEQFF
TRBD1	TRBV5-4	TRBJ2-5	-	TGTGCCAGCAGCTTGCGCCCAGGGACAGGGGAGTACCAAGAGACCCAGTACTTC	CASSLRPGTGEYQETQYF
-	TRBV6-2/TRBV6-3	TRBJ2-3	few	TGTGCCAGCAGTTACGACGGGGGCGACACAGATACGCAGTATTTT	CASSYDGGDTDTQYF
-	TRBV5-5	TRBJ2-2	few	TGTGCCAGCAGCCGTGTTCTAGGCGCGGGCACCGGGGAGCTGTTTTTT	CASSRVLGAGTGELFF
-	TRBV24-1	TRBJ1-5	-	TGTGCCACCAGTGCTGCAGCGGGACACAATCAGCCCCAGCATTTT	CATSAAAGHNQPQHF
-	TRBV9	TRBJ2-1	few	TGTGCCAGCAGCGTAAGTCAAAGCCTCACTTACAATGAGCAGTTCTTC	CASSVSQSLTYNEQFF
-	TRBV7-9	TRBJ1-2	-	TGTGCCAGCAGCCCGATTCCCGGACAGTCTAACTATGGCTACACCTTC	CASSPIPGQSNYGYTF
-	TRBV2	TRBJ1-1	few	TGTGCCAGCAGTGAAGCGCCGGAGGACAACACTGAAGCTTTCTTT	CASSEAPEDNTEAFF
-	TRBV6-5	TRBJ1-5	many	TGTGCCAGCAGTTACGAGGGGACCGAGCCCCAGCATTTT	CASSYEGTEPQHF
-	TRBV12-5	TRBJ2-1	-	TGTGCTAGTGGTTTGGTACAGAGATATGAGCAGTTCTTC	CASGLVQRYEQFF
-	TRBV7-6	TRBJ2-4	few	TGTGCCAGCAGCTCCTCCGGGACTCCAAAGGACTTC	CASSSSGTPKDF
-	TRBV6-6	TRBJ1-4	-	TGTGCCAGCAGTTACCGACTCGGAGCAGACGGGAAGGTTTCTAATGAAAAACTGTTTTTT	CASSYRLGADGKVSNEKLFF
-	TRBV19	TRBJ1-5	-	TGTGCCAGTACCGGGAACAATCAGCCCCAGCATTTT	CASTGNNQPQHF
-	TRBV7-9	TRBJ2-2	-	TGTGCCAGCAGCCCTCTCAGTGGTACGGAGCTGTTTTTT	CASSPLSGTELFF
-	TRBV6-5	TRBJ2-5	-	TGTACCAGCACGGATCTCGATGAGACCCAGTACTTC	CTSTDLDETQYF
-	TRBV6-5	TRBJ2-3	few	TGTGCCAGCAGTTACTCACTAGAGGGAGATACGCAGTATTTT	CASSYSLEGDTQYF
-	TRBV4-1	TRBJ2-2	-	TGCGCCAGCAGCCAAGAGCGGGGAGGCGGGGAGCTGTTTTTT	CASSQERGGGELFF
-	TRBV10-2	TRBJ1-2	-	TGCGCCAGCAGTGAGTCGACATCCTATGGCTACACCTTC	CASSESTSYGYTF
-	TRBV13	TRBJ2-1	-	TGTGCCAGCAGCTTAGTTCAGTTAAGGGGTTCCTACAATGAGCAGTTCTTC	CASSLVQLRGSYNEQFF
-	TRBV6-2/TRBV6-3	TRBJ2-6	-	TGTGCCAGCCCGCCTGGGGCCAACGTCCTGACTTTC	CASPPGANVLTF
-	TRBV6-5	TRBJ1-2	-	TGTGCCAGCAAGCAGGGAGGGTATGGCTACACCTTC	CASKQGGYGYTF
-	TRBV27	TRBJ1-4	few	TGTGCCAGCAGTTTAAGGGGAAGGGCTAATGAAAAACTGTTTTTT	CASSLRGRANEKLFF